This T cell receptor beta chain was identified in a study of T cell responses to AZD1222 COVID-19 vaccine. The germline gives CDR1 MDHEN, CDR2 SYDVKM. Deletions cut 4 bases from V and 2 bases from J, with 21 bases between. The CDR3 consists of 17 residues. Study observations and caveats: Across the whole spike, CD4 TCRs peaked at regions 160-218 and 743-854.

Regarding this clone: Its antigen is currently unknown.

Sequencing used immunoSEQ multiplex PCR; TCRdb keeps in-frame clones, though not all of them. Of about 130,000 clones in the sample, roughly 93% were seen once. The V and J genes are TRBV28 and TRBJ2-7, with D perhaps TRBD2 (5 bases). The specimen was peripheral blood, collected 28 days after the second AZD1222 dose. This clonotype was sampled from an adult who received the AZD1222 COVID-19 vaccine. The CDR3 DNA reads as TGTGCCAGCAGTTCCTTCTGGGCTCCAGAGGGCCCCTACGAGCAGTACTTC. Protein sequence: CASSSFWAPEGPYEQYF.